Listed here are 32 T cell receptor beta chains from one sample, sequenced in a study of monozygotic twins with inflammatory bowel disease. TCRdb reprocessed the 5' RACE reads and stores each CDR3 protein as one record, lacking DNA. The repertoire table contains around 400,000 distinct CDR3 sequences. The sequenced sample was blood. The receptors were sampled from a human donor with ulcerative colitis or Crohn's disease, or a healthy co-twin of an affected twin (not recorded which).

The chain employs TRBV7-2 and TRBJ1-5. The CDR3 is made up of 13 amino acids. Germline assignment: CDR1 SGHTA and CDR2 FQGNSA. CDR3 loop: CASSYSHNQPQHF. Looking up the rest from reference TRBV7-2 and TRBJ1-5 gives the full variable domain: GAGVSQSPSNKVTEKGKDVELRCDPISGHTALYWYRQSLGQGLEFLIYFQGNSAPDKSGLPSDRFSAERTGGSVSTLTIQRTQQEDSAVYLCASSYSHNQPQHFGDGTRLSIL.

The chain recombines TRBV2 with TRBJ2-1; TCRdb names TRBD2, which stays unverified in the absence of DNA. The CDR3 runs 16 residues. Germline V gives CDR1 SNHLY, CDR2 FYNNEI. CDR3: CASSEASGGPWDEQFF. Variable domain in full (rest from reference TRBV2 and TRBJ2-1): EPEVTQTPSHQVTQMGQEVILRCVPISNHLYFYWYRQILGQKVEFLVSFYNNEISEKSEIFDDQFSVERPDGSNFTLKIRSTKLEDSAMYFCASSEASGGPWDEQFFGPGTRLTVL.

The chain combines TRBV5-1 with TRBJ2-2; TCRdb lists TRBD2, though no DNA is available to test this call. The CDR3 has 14 residues. Germline values: CDR1 SGHRS, CDR2 YFSETQ. CDR3 protein: CASSLAVSAGELFF.

The chain is built from TRBV4-3 and TRBJ1-1; with no DNA, the TCRdb D assignment of TRBD1 cannot be verified. The V gene's germline CDR1 is LGHNA and CDR2 YSLEER. This CDR3 is built from 13 residues. The CDR3 is CASSPTGATEAFF.

This chain joins TRBV12-3 or TRBV12-4 and TRBJ1-3; TCRdb designates TRBD1, a call that cannot be tested without DNA. This CDR3 spans 14 amino acids. The CDR3 loop reads CASSSRTGGNTIYF.

J is TRBJ2-7 and V is TRBV11-2; TCRdb designates TRBD1, a call that cannot be tested without DNA. In germline, CDR1 is SGHAT, CDR2 FQNNGV. This CDR3 spans 15 amino acids. CDR3 amino acids: CASSKTGTVFYEQYF.

The genes are TRBV29-1 and TRBJ2-3; TCRdb's D gene call, TRBD2, goes unchecked for lack of DNA. The length of the CDR3 is 15 residues. In germline, CDR1 is SQVTM, CDR2 ANQGSEA. This chain's CDR3 is CSVARTSGSTDTQYF.

V usage is TRBV28 and J usage is TRBJ2-1; there is no DNA to check the TCRdb D call of TRBD2. This CDR3 is built from 16 residues. Germline V gives CDR1 MDHEN, CDR2 SYDVKM. This chain's CDR3 is CASSQSSGRENNEQFF.

The V call is TRBV7-6, the J call TRBJ1-2; TCRdb names TRBD1, which stays unverified in the absence of DNA. Germline CDR1 is SGHVS and CDR2 is FNYEAQ. The CDR3 covers 12 residues. CDR3 protein: CASSPGHSVYTF. The full variable domain, with the rest looked up from reference TRBV7-6 and TRBJ1-2, is GAGVSQSPRYKVTKRGQDVALRCDPISGHVSLYWYRQALGQGPEFLTYFNYEAQQDKSGLPNDRFSAERPEGSISTLTIQRTEQRDSAMYRCASSPGHSVYTFGSGTRLTVV.

J is TRBJ2-2 and V is TRBV4-3; TCRdb calls TRBD1, which cannot be checked without DNA. This CDR3 is 15 amino acids long. CDR1 and CDR2 from the germline V gene are LGHNA and YSLEER. The CDR3 is CASSQASAHTGELFF.

V and J are TRBV3-1 and TRBJ2-7. CDR1 and CDR2 from the germline V gene are LGHDT and YNNKEL (reference sequence). This CDR3 contains 13 residues. CDR3 region: CASSQVLFYEQYF.

This chain links TRBV18 with TRBJ2-7. Looked up from germline, CDR1 is KGHSH and CDR2 is LQKENI. The CDR3 covers 13 residues. The CDR3 protein is CASSRNDPYEQYF.

The chain employs TRBV9 and TRBJ1-5. This CDR3 has 14 residues. Germline V CDR1 and CDR2: SGDLS, YYNGEE. CDR3 region: CASSVGGWNQPQHF.

This chain joins TRBV15 and TRBJ1-4; TCRdb proposes TRBD1, but this gene call is untestable without DNA. The germline gives CDR1 LNHNV, CDR2 YYDKDF (reference sequence). The CDR3 runs 17 residues. The chain's CDR3 is CATSRDQGWETNEKPFF.

V gene TRBV9 combines with J gene TRBJ2-3; TCRdb selects TRBD1, and the lack of DNA leaves this call unchecked. Germline CDR1 is SGDLS and CDR2 is YYNGEE. The CDR3 is 15 amino acids. CDR3 residues: CASTRGTDSTDTQYF.

The V gene is TRBV20-1, the J gene TRBJ1-4; the TCRdb D gene call, TRBD1, has no DNA to confirm it. CDR3 length: 12 amino acids. In germline, CDR1 is DFQATT, CDR2 SNEGSKA (reference sequence). This CDR3 is CSADRDHEKLFF.

V is TRBV7-9 and J is TRBJ2-7; TCRdb indicates TRBD2, and absent DNA this call remains unverified. CDR3 length equals 14 residues. Germline CDR1 and CDR2: SEHNR and FQNEAQ (reference sequence). This CDR3 reads CASSPRTSGYEQYF.

The chain recombines TRBV27 with TRBJ1-6. Germline values: CDR1 MNHEY, CDR2 SMNVEV (reference sequence). The CDR3 consists of 13 residues. The CDR3 sequence: CASSLWGNSPLHF.

This chain uses TRBV12-3 or TRBV12-4 with TRBJ1-1. The CDR3 runs 17 residues. Here the CDR3 reads CASSLFRGASMNTEAFF.

The V and J genes are TRBV5-4 and TRBJ2-2. The germline V gene encodes CDR1 SGHNT and CDR2 YYREEE (reference sequence). The CDR3 runs 15 residues. Here the CDR3 reads CASSLPGDATGELFF.

The chain couples TRBV20-1 to TRBJ2-5; TCRdb's D gene call, TRBD1, goes unchecked for lack of DNA. The germline CDR1 and CDR2 sequences are DFQATT and SNEGSKA (reference sequence). This CDR3 has 16 amino acids. The CDR3 spells CSARGHTGQMRETQYF.

The chain has TRBV24-1 and TRBJ2-3; TCRdb returns TRBD1, unconfirmable since there is no DNA. The CDR3 contains 15 residues. CDR1 is KGHDR and CDR2 is SFDVKD in the germline V gene. CDR3 loop: CATSGGRGVTDTQYF.

This rearrangement joins TRBV4-3 to TRBJ1-2; TCRdb reports TRBD1, a call that lacks DNA to check it against. CDR1 LGHNA and CDR2 YSLEER come from the germline V gene. This CDR3 region has 18 residues. CDR3 protein: CASSQDLLTGDRAYGYTF.

The chain employs TRBV3-1 and TRBJ1-3; TCRdb's assignment of TRBD1 cannot be checked, as there is no DNA. Germline lookup yields CDR1 LGHDT and CDR2 YNNKEL (reference sequence). The CDR3 is 15 amino acids. This chain's CDR3 is CASSQTGASGNTIYF.

The V gene is TRBV12-3 or TRBV12-4, the J gene TRBJ2-4; without DNA, the TCRdb call of TRBD2 cannot be checked. This CDR3 comprises 14 residues. The CDR3 here is CASRVGGGKNIQYF.

The rearrangement joins TRBV6-5 to TRBJ1-3. The CDR3 sequence is 17 residues long. Germline V gene lookup returns CDR1 MNHEY and CDR2 SVGAGI. The CDR3 reads CASSYSFLGGFGYTIYF.

The chain joins TRBV5-1 to TRBJ2-3. The CDR3 runs to 14 residues. The germline CDR1 and CDR2 sequences are SGHRS and YFSETQ. The CDR3 sequence is CASSLDFRTDTQYF.

The V and J genes are TRBV7-9 and TRBJ2-3. Germline CDR1 reads SEHNR; CDR2 reads FQNEAQ (reference sequence). The CDR3 contains 14 residues. CDR3 sequence reads: CASSLAGITDTQYF.

CDR3 residues: CASSPGPTQGETQYF. The V and J genes are TRBV5-5 and TRBJ2-5; there is no DNA to check the TCRdb D call of TRBD2. CDR1 is SGHKS and CDR2 is YYEKEE in the germline V gene (reference sequence). The CDR3 extends over 15 amino acids.

The genes are TRBV6-5 and TRBJ1-5. This CDR3 has 12 amino acids. The V gene's germline CDR1 is MNHEY and CDR2 SVGAGI. This CDR3 is CASSSPTGLQHF.

This chain uses TRBV7-2 with TRBJ2-7; TCRdb outputs TRBD1, but without DNA this stays unchecked. Per the germline V gene, CDR1 is SGHTA and CDR2 is FQGNSA. This CDR3 is 15 amino acids long. CDR3 loop: CASSEMRGGRAEQYF.

V usage is TRBV7-2 and J usage is TRBJ2-7; the TRBD1 assignment by TCRdb is unverifiable without DNA. The CDR3 spans 14 residues. Germline-derived CDR1 and CDR2 are SGHTA and FQGNSA. The CDR3 loop reads CASSFGTGRYEQYF.